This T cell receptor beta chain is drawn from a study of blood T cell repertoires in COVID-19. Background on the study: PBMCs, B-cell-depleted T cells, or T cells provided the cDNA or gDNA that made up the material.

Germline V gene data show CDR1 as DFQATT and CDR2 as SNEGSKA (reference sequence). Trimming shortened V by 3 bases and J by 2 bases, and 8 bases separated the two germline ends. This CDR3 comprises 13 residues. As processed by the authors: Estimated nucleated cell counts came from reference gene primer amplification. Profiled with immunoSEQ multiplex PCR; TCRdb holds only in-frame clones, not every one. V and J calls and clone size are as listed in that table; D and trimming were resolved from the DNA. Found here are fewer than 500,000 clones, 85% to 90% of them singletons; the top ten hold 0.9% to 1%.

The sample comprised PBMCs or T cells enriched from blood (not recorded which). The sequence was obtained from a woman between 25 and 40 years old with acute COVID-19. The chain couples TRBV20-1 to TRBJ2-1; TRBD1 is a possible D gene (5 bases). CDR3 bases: TGCAGTGCTAGTGAGACAGCCTACAATGAGCAGTTCTTC. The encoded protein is CSASETAYNEQFF.